One and the same sample provided the 20 T cell receptor beta chains below, sequenced in a study of blood T cell repertoires in COVID-19. Generated by immunoSEQ multiplex PCR, the TCRdb table keeps only in-frame clones and is missing some. The table records about 180,000 clones, 70% to 90% of them present only once. The sample comprised peripheral blood. All receptors derive from a woman between 25 and 40 years old with active or convalescent COVID-19.

V usage is TRBV29-1 and J usage is TRBJ1-1; 7 bases line up with TRBD1. This CDR3 is 14 amino acids long. Germline CDR1 reads SQVTM; CDR2 reads ANQGSEA. With V trimmed by 5 bases and J by 1 base, 7 bases remained unmatched. The CDR3: CSVSAQGKNTEAFF. For the CDR3, the DNA is TGCAGCGTTAGTGCACAGGGGAAGAACACTGAAGCTTTCTTT. The complete variable domain, with remaining parts taken from reference TRBV29-1 and TRBJ1-1, reads SAVISQKPSRDICQRGTSLTIQCQVDSQVTMMFWYRQQPGQSLTLIATANQGSEATYESGFVIDKFPISRPNLTFSTLTVSNMSPEDSSIYLCSVSAQGKNTEAFFGQGTRLTVV.

The chain links TRBV15 to TRBJ1-1; D remains ambiguous. The length of the CDR3 is 13 residues. The germline V and J ends were trimmed by 6 bases and 2 bases, with 10 bases remaining between them. CDR1 is LNHNV, CDR2 YYDKDF, per germline (reference sequence). CDR3 nucleotides: TGTGCCACCAGTTTACATATCAACACTGAAGCTTTCTTT. The encoded protein is CATSLHINTEAFF.

The chain combines TRBV28 with TRBJ2-2; TRBD1 matches 7 bases. Losses at the gene ends were 11 bases for V and 6 bases for J; bases not matched to a gene: 3. The CDR3 loop spans 11 amino acids. Germline values: CDR1 MDHEN, CDR2 SYDVKM. The CDR3 here is CAAQGPGELFF. The CDR3 DNA reads TGTGCCGCACAGGGGCCCGGGGAGCTGTTTTTT. Drawing the rest from reference TRBV28 and TRBJ2-2, the complete variable domain is DVKVTQSSRYLVKRTGEKVFLECVQDMDHENMFWYRQDPGLGLRLIYFSYDVKMKEKGDIPEGYSVSREKKERFSLILESASTNQTSMYLCAAQGPGELFFGEGSRLTVL.

The chain employs TRBV7-2 and TRBJ2-5; possibly TRBD2 for D (6 bases). CDR3 length equals 15 residues. Trimming stripped 2 bases from V and 5 bases from J, with 15 bases between. From germline, CDR1 is SGHTA and CDR2 FQGNSA. The CDR3 DNA follows: TGTGCCAGCAGCTTAAGCGCCCCGGCGGGGGAGACCCAGTACTTC. This gives the protein CASSLSAPAGETQYF.

CDR3 amino acids: CASRTPGQGQVGYTF. The CDR3 nucleotides are TGTGCCAGCAGAACTCCGGGACAGGGACAAGTTGGCTACACCTTC. The chain carries TRBV28 and TRBJ1-2, with 9 nucleotides matching TRBD1. Germline loops: CDR1 MDHEN, CDR2 SYDVKM. This CDR3 region has 15 residues. The ends lost 6 bases at V and 7 bases at J; junction bases unmatched: 12.

This clone was counted a single time. This chain links TRBV12-3 or TRBV12-4 with TRBJ1-1; D not certain. V was shortened by 3 bases and J by 4 bases, with 6 bases between the two germline ends. The CDR3 runs to 12 residues. CDR3 in amino acids: CASSLRSTEAFF. For the CDR3, the DNA is TGTGCCAGCAGTTTGCGGAGCACTGAAGCTTTCTTT.

The CDR3 coding sequence is TGTGCCAGCAGGCCCCTTGGGGCTAGCGGGAGGCCTCGTTATCCCAATGAGCAGTTCTTC. This codes for CASRPLGASGRPRYPNEQFF. This sequence joins TRBV27 and TRBJ2-1; TRBD2 matches 11 bases. Looked up from germline, CDR1 is MNHEY and CDR2 is SMNVEV (reference sequence). V lost 6 bases and J lost 6; bases outside the gene matches: 22. This CDR3 has 20 residues.

The chain is built from TRBV15 and TRBJ2-7; 12 bases are a match to TRBD2. The CDR3 extends over 17 amino acids. From germline, CDR1 is LNHNV and CDR2 YYDKDF (reference sequence). Unmatched junction bases numbered 6, after V lost 1 base and J lost 2 bases. The CDR3 loop is CATSRASGRAHTYEQYF. Here the CDR3 DNA reads TGTGCCACCAGCAGAGCTAGCGGGAGGGCCCATACCTACGAGCAGTACTTC. The full variable domain, completed using reference TRBV15 and TRBJ2-7, is DAMVIQNPRYQVTQFGKPVTLSCSQTLNHNVMYWYQQKSSQAPKLLFHYYDKDFNNEADTPDNFQSRRPNTSFCFLDIRSPGLGDTAMYLCATSRASGRAHTYEQYFGPGTRLTVT.

This chain joins TRBV5-4 and TRBJ2-1; 9 bases fit TRBD2. The V and J ends lost 4 bases and 5 bases, in that order; junction bases with no gene match: 13. Per germline, CDR1 SGHNT and CDR2 YYREEE (reference sequence). The CDR3 runs to 17 residues. In nucleotides, the CDR3 is TGTGCCAGCAGCCCCGCGGGGAGACTAGCGGCTAACAATGAGCAGTTCTTC. Its protein is CASSPAGRLAANNEQFF.

The genes are TRBV19 and TRBJ2-3, with D unclear. Trimming stripped 4 bases from V and 4 bases from J, with 12 bases between. There are 14 residues in the CDR3. Germline loops: CDR1 LNHDA, CDR2 SQIVND (reference sequence). The CDR3: CASSTQAGPDTQYF. DNA for the CDR3: TGTGCCAGTAGTACCCAAGCAGGTCCAGATACGCAGTATTTT.

The V call is TRBV11-2, the J call TRBJ2-7, with 8 nucleotides matching TRBD2. CDR1 and CDR2 from the germline V gene are SGHAT and FQNNGV. This CDR3 has 19 residues. V shed 3 bases, J shed 0 bases, and the junction held 16 bases outside the gene matches. The CDR3 DNA reads as TGTGCCAGCAGCTTGGCGGATGGGAGGACGGGAGGGCCCTCCTACGAGCAGTACTTC. Translated, it gives CASSLADGRTGGPSYEQYF.

This rearrangement joins TRBV27 to TRBJ2-7; 7 bases fit TRBD2. This CDR3 spans 13 amino acids. V was clipped by 8 bases and J by 3 bases; unmatched bases: 7. The germline V gene encodes CDR1 MNHEY and CDR2 SMNVEV (reference sequence). In nucleotides, the CDR3 is TGTGCCAGCGGCCTGGGGGAGGGCTACGAGCAGTACTTC. Translation: CASGLGEGYEQYF.

J is TRBJ2-5 and V is TRBV9, with 7 bases matching TRBD2. The CDR3 totals 14 residues. V was pared by 0 bases and J by 5 bases, with 4 bases of the junction left unmatched. Germline lookup yields CDR1 SGDLS and CDR2 YYNGEE. CDR3 sequence: CASSVGTSGETQYF. DNA for the CDR3: TGTGCCAGCAGCGTAGGGACTAGTGGGGAGACCCAGTACTTC.

There are a few counts of this clone. The chain couples TRBV6-5 to TRBJ1-1; D is possibly TRBD1 (5 bases). Germline CDR1 and CDR2: MNHEY and SVGAGI. CDR3 length: 14 residues. V was clipped by 4 bases and J by 9 bases, with 18 bases between them. CDR3 region: CASSFLQVPGKAFF. For the CDR3, the DNA is TGTGCCAGCAGTTTTCTACAGGTACCTGGAAAAGCTTTCTTT.

The rearrangement joins TRBV11-1 to TRBJ2-7; no firm D call. This CDR3 comprises 15 residues. CDR1 is SGHAT and CDR2 is FQDESV in the germline V gene (reference sequence). V was cut by 3 bases and J by 0 bases, with 12 bases left in between. The CDR3 is CASSFGPLSSYEQYF. CDR3 nucleotides: TGTGCCAGCAGCTTTGGGCCTTTGAGCTCCTACGAGCAGTACTTC.

The rearrangement uses TRBV20-1 and TRBJ1-2; TRBD1 matches 9 bases. The germline V gene encodes CDR1 DFQATT and CDR2 SNEGSKA (reference sequence). The CDR3 runs to 11 residues. J lost 4 bases, V lost 6 bases, and 0 bases had no gene match. The CDR3 region is CSATGGYGYTF. The CDR3 DNA follows: TGCAGTGCGACAGGGGGCTATGGCTACACCTTC.

The chain recombines TRBV5-4 with TRBJ2-2; 7 positions agree with TRBD1. This CDR3 comprises 15 residues. The V segment lost 9 bases and the J segment 2 bases; nucleotides outside the gene matches: 10. Germline V gene data show CDR1 as SGHNT and CDR2 as YYREEE (reference sequence). The CDR3 DNA sequence: TGTGCCACCGCACCGGGACAGTTAAACACCGGGGAGCTGTTTTTT. Translating gives CATAPGQLNTGELFF.

The chain uses TRBV28 and TRBJ1-6; D is perhaps TRBD1 (5 bases). In germline, CDR1 is MDHEN, CDR2 SYDVKM. This CDR3 comprises 14 residues. Trimming stripped 8 bases from V and 8 bases from J, with 16 bases between. CDR3 sequence (DNA): TGTGCCAGCCGACGGGGGGGATCGGATTCACCCCTCCACTTT. It codes for CASRRGGSDSPLHF.

The chain recombines TRBV5-4 with TRBJ2-1; TRBD2 matches at 9 bases. Germline CDR1 and CDR2: SGHNT and YYREEE (reference sequence). CDR3 length: 15 residues. Germline trimming cut 2 bases from V and 7 bases from J; bases unmatched to any gene: 7. The CDR3 spells CASSFFSGGLNEQFF. For the CDR3, the DNA is TGTGCCAGCAGCTTTTTTAGCGGGGGCCTTAATGAGCAGTTCTTC.

The J gene is TRBJ2-2, the V gene TRBV5-1; D is possibly TRBD1 (6 bases). In germline, CDR1 is SGHRS, CDR2 YFSETQ. Trimming left V 2 bases short and J 6 bases short, with 11 bases between. The length of the CDR3 is 14 residues. CDR3 DNA: TGCGCCAGCAGCTTTCAGGGGCGTGCCGGGGAGCTGTTTTTT. The encoded protein is CASSFQGRAGELFF.